This TCR beta chain was sequenced during a study of T cell responses to AZD1222 COVID-19 vaccine. TCRdb's table, derived via immunoSEQ multiplex PCR, lists solely in-frame clones and lacks some. The table has about 200,000 clones, approximately 94% seen once. Whole-study results and caveats: The study found Spike-specific TCR breadth and depth rose after two AZD1222 doses.

This clone was observed a few times. What it binds is not known. Germline CDR1 and CDR2: MNHEY and SMNVEV (reference sequence). The CDR3 runs to 13 residues. V was clipped by 11 bases and J by 8 bases; unmatched bases: 9. The source material was peripheral blood, sampled 28 days after the second dose of the MenACWY control vaccine. This chain uses TRBV27 with TRBJ1-6; 7 positions agree with TRBD1. The receptor was isolated from an adult who received the MenACWY meningococcal vaccine as a control. CDR3 residues: CACRDSAYSPLHF. The CDR3 coding sequence is TGTGCCTGCCGGGACAGTGCCTATTCACCCCTCCACTTT.